This TCR beta chain was profiled in a study of beta chain features in type 1 diabetes. Turning to the study itself: Sorted cells, more than 95,000,000 in number, were examined across all samples. Study-level findings and limits: Patients' naive, central memory and Treg TCRB repertoires seemed closer to one another than those of healthy donors. Shortening that was moderate but significant affected the TCRB CDR3s of Type 1 diabetes patients in all four CD4+ subsets.

One heparinised draw, averaging roughly 110 mL, was taken per donor. In all sorted populations, purity surpassed 95%. CDR1 is KGHSH, CDR2 LQKENI, per germline. CDR3 length: 14 amino acids. V dropped 4 bases and J dropped 0 bases, with 9 bases sitting between them. TCRB transcripts that were expressed got sequenced, as all of the isolated RNA had been reverse transcribed. Assay: immunoSEQ multiplex PCR; the TCRdb copy retains only in-frame clones and omits some. The table shows hundreds of thousands of clones, with around an eighth occurring only once. Concerning this clone itself: Its antigen is undetermined.

This chain uses TRBV18 with TRBJ1-1; D is ambiguous. This TCR was recovered from a man between 18 and 35 years old with type 1 diabetes. Material: naive CD4+ T cells from blood. The CDR3 here is CASSREIMNTEAFF. The CDR3 DNA reads as TGTGCCAGCTCACGGGAGATCATGAACACTGAAGCTTTCTTT.